Listed here are 32 T cell receptor beta chains from one sample, sequenced in a study of T cell responses to AZD1222 COVID-19 vaccine. The assay was immunoSEQ multiplex PCR, and TCRdb's table has in-frame clones only and misses some. The sample contains roughly 150,000 clones, 93% of which appear only once. The specimen was peripheral blood, collected on day 0 of AZD1222 vaccination. These receptors were obtained from an adult in good health.

The chain has TRBV2 and TRBJ2-7; possible D gene TRBD2, 6 bases. CDR3 size: 13 residues. Between the trimmed V and J ends, which lost 8 bases and 4 bases, there was a span of 15 bases. The germline gives CDR1 SNHLY, CDR2 FYNNEI. CDR3 in DNA: TGTGCCAGCTGCGCTAGCGAGATATACGAGCAGTACTTC. This gives the protein CASCASEIYEQYF.

This chain uses TRBV5-1 with TRBJ1-3, with 11 bases that match TRBD1. V gave up 5 bases and J gave up 8 bases; unmatched junction bases: 15. Germline CDR1 is SGHRS and CDR2 is YFSETQ. The CDR3 is 17 amino acids. CDR3 sequence reads: CASRTYFRTGGADTIYF. The CDR3 region has the DNA TGCGCCAGCAGGACCTATTTCAGGACAGGGGGCGCGGACACCATATATTTT.

The rearrangement links TRBV7-9 to TRBJ1-6; 7 bases are a match to TRBD1. Germline values: CDR1 SEHNR, CDR2 FQNEAQ (reference sequence). With V trimmed by 5 bases and J by 6 bases, 7 bases remained unmatched. The CDR3 loop spans 15 amino acids. DNA of the CDR3: TGTGCCAGCAGCCCAGTCCAGGGGGTTAATTCACCCCTCCACTTT. Amino acid sequence: CASSPVQGVNSPLHF.

The chain carries TRBV19 and TRBJ2-2, with D tentatively TRBD1 (5 bases). Germline CDR1 LNHDA, CDR2 SQIVND (reference sequence). The CDR3 is 15 amino acids. Trimming left V 4 bases short and J 4 bases short, with 13 bases between. This CDR3 reads CASSSQGGVTGELFF. CDR3 in DNA: TGTGCCAGTAGTAGCCAGGGCGGTGTCACCGGGGAGCTGTTTTTT.

V and J are TRBV18 and TRBJ1-4; a weak D match, TRBD1 (6 bases). This CDR3 comprises 13 residues. V was shortened by 4 bases and J by 7 bases, with 10 bases between the two germline ends. Germline-derived CDR1 and CDR2 are KGHSH and LQKENI. Here the CDR3 reads CASSRNRVEKLFF. DNA of the CDR3: TGTGCCAGCTCACGGAACAGGGTTGAAAAACTGTTTTTT. The full variable domain, completed using reference TRBV18 and TRBJ1-4, is NAGVMQNPRHLVRRRGQEARLRCSPMKGHSHVYWYRQLPEEGLKFMVYLQKENIIDESGMPKERFSAEFPKEGPSILRIQQVVRGDSAAYFCASSRNRVEKLFFGSGTQLSVL.

Only one count was recorded for this clone. V is TRBV19 and J is TRBJ1-5; D gene ambiguous. Germline V CDR1 and CDR2: LNHDA, SQIVND (reference sequence). CDR3 size: 15 residues. V shed 3 bases and J shed 7 bases, with 16 bases lying between them. In DNA form, the CDR3 reads TGTGCCAGTAGTATCTCCCTCTCGTCGGTGCAGCCCCAGCATTTT. It specifies CASSISLSSVQPQHF. Full variable domain (missing parts from reference TRBV19 and TRBJ1-5): DGGITQSPKYLFRKEGQNVTLSCEQNLNHDAMYWYRQDPGQGLRLIYYSQIVNDFQKGDIAEGYSVSREKKESFPLTVTSAQKNPTAFYLCASSISLSSVQPQHFGDGTRLSIL.

This clone was counted once. The chain carries TRBV12-3 or TRBV12-4 and TRBJ2-7; D unresolved. Deletions cut 1 base from V and 6 bases from J, with 4 bases between. The CDR3 is made up of 11 amino acids. CDR3 in amino acids: CASSLGGEQYF. The CDR3 DNA follows: TGTGCCAGCAGTTTAGGGGGCGAGCAGTACTTC.

V usage is TRBV7-8 and J usage is TRBJ1-2; perhaps TRBD1 as D (5 bases). From germline, CDR1 is SGHVS and CDR2 FQNEAQ. Trimming stripped 5 bases from V and 4 bases from J, with 17 bases between. CDR3 size: 15 residues. The CDR3 is CASSPAPGRPYGYTF. The CDR3 DNA reads as TGTGCCAGCAGCCCCGCCCCGGGACGGCCCTATGGCTACACCTTC.

The rearrangement uses TRBV6-2 or TRBV6-3 and TRBJ1-5, with D possibly matching TRBD1 (5 bases). V shed 2 bases and J shed 2 bases, with 19 bases lying between them. CDR1 is MNHEY and CDR2 is SVGEGT in the germline V gene. This CDR3 spans 18 amino acids. The CDR3 DNA sequence: TGTGCCAGCAGTTACCTCCCGGGGCGGGCAGCCCGCAATCAGCCCCAGCATTTT. As protein: CASSYLPGRAARNQPQHF.

The chain links TRBV6-6 to TRBJ1-3, with 7 positions matching TRBD1. V dropped 6 bases and J dropped 7; count of bases not matched to a gene: 3. Germline assignment: CDR1 MNHNY and CDR2 SVGAGI (reference sequence). CDR3 size: 12 residues. The CDR3 sequence: CASSRQGNTIYF. CDR3 DNA: TGTGCCAGCAGCCGACAGGGCAACACCATATATTTT.

This chain connects TRBV10-3 to TRBJ1-1; 8 bases map to TRBD1. Per the germline V gene, CDR1 is ENHRY and CDR2 is SYGVKD. Trimming took 3 bases from V and 11 from J; bases not matched to a gene: 8. This CDR3 region has 13 residues. CDR3 bases: TGTGCCATCAGTGACCCGGACAGGGAAGGTGCTTTCTTT. Translating gives CAISDPDREGAFF.

The V call is TRBV6-5, the J call TRBJ2-2; unclear D gene. The CDR3 spans 12 residues. The V end lost 2 bases, the J end lost 5 bases, and 3 bases lay between the germline ends. Germline CDR1 is MNHEY and CDR2 is SVGAGI. The chain's CDR3 is CASSYRTGELFF. CDR3 coding DNA: TGTGCCAGCAGTTACAGGACCGGGGAGCTGTTTTTT.

The chain uses TRBV7-9 and TRBJ2-1, with 9 bases matching TRBD2. Trimming at V came to 4 bases and at J to 8 bases, leaving 9 bases not matched to a gene. This CDR3 contains 15 residues. CDR1 SEHNR and CDR2 FQNEAQ come from the germline V gene (reference sequence). The CDR3 DNA is TGTGCCAGCAGCTCTCCGGGACTAGCTTTCTATGAGCAGTTCTTC. Translated, it gives CASSSPGLAFYEQFF.

The chain joins TRBV4-1 to TRBJ1-4; 7 bases agree with TRBD1. CDR1 and CDR2 (germline): MGHRA, YSYEKL. The CDR3 is made up of 13 amino acids. Trimming removed 3 bases from V and 10 bases from J; junction bases left unmatched: 5. In nucleotides, the CDR3 is TGCGCCAGCAGCCACCCCCGACAGGGAAAACTGTTTTTT. As protein: CASSHPRQGKLFF.

This clone was recorded only once. V gene TRBV19 combines with J gene TRBJ1-5; 7 bases match TRBD1. Looked up from germline, CDR1 is LNHDA and CDR2 is SQIVND (reference sequence). After removal of 5 bases from V and 10 bases from J, the junction contained 8 bases not matched to a gene. The CDR3 is 13 residues long. CDR3 nucleotides: TGTGCCAGTAGTGGGGGGACAGCTGGACCCCAGCATTTT. Protein: CASSGGTAGPQHF.

The chain uses TRBV4-3 and TRBJ2-3; D remains unclear. Trimming cost V 3 bases and J 5 bases, with 9 bases left between them. Germline CDR1 is LGHNA and CDR2 is YSLEER. CDR3 size: 13 residues. The CDR3 bases are TGCGCCAGCAGCCAGGCTCGCGGAGATACGCAGTATTTT. Translation: CASSQARGDTQYF.

CDR3 loop: CSASAGTAGNTIYF. CDR3 DNA sequence: TGCAGTGCTAGTGCGGGGACTGCCGGAAACACCATATATTTT. The chain links TRBV20-1 to TRBJ1-3; D possibly corresponds to TRBD1 (5 bases). CDR3 length: 14 amino acids. Trimming stripped 3 bases from V and 4 bases from J, with 13 bases between. From germline, CDR1 is DFQATT and CDR2 SNEGSKA (reference sequence).

This rearrangement joins TRBV6-4 to TRBJ1-5; weak D call: TRBD1 (5 bases). The V gene lost 6 bases and the J gene lost 3 bases, with 9 bases spanning the gap. The CDR3 covers 13 residues. Per the germline V gene, CDR1 is MRHNA and CDR2 is SNTAGT. DNA for the CDR3: TGTGCCAGCAGCAGGGAACCCAATCAGCCCCAGCATTTT. It encodes CASSREPNQPQHF.

J is TRBJ2-1 and V is TRBV16, with 10 bases identical to TRBD1. This CDR3 contains 14 residues. The V and J ends lost 3 bases and 6 bases, in that order; junction bases with no gene match: 2. In germline, CDR1 is KGHSY, CDR2 FQNENV. CDR3 residues: CASSQGQGFNEQFF. The CDR3 DNA reads as TGTGCCAGCAGCCAGGGACAGGGGTTCAATGAGCAGTTCTTC. The full variable domain, completed using reference TRBV16 and TRBJ2-1, is GEEVAQTPKHLVRGEGQKAKLYCAPIKGHSYVFWYQQVLKNEFKFLISFQNENVFDETGMPKERFSAKCLPNSPCSLEIQATKLEDSAVYFCASSQGQGFNEQFFGPGTRLTVL.

The V call is TRBV28, the J call TRBJ1-2; 8 bases match TRBD1. Germline-derived CDR1 and CDR2 are MDHEN and SYDVKM. The CDR3 runs to 14 residues. V shed 5 bases, J shed 4 bases, and the junction held 6 bases outside the gene matches. The CDR3 region has the DNA TGTGCCAGCAGTGGACAGGGAAGGAGCTATGGCTACACCTTC. Translating gives CASSGQGRSYGYTF.

The chain combines TRBV11-3 with TRBJ1-6; the D is unclear. This CDR3 contains 15 residues. From germline, CDR1 is SGHNT and CDR2 YENEEA. The V and J ends lost 5 bases and 7 bases respectively, with 15 bases between them. CDR3: CASSLNPTRNSPLHF. The CDR3 nucleotides are TGTGCCAGCAGCCTTAACCCGACACGAAATTCACCCCTCCACTTT.

V usage is TRBV20-1 and J usage is TRBJ1-1; D is possibly TRBD1 (6 bases). There are 12 residues in the CDR3. The V end was cut by 3 bases, the J end by 5 bases, with 10 bases between. Germline-derived CDR1 and CDR2 are DFQATT and SNEGSKA (reference sequence). This chain's CDR3 is CSASQGMTEAFF. The DNA of the CDR3 is TGCAGTGCTAGTCAGGGGATGACTGAAGCTTTCTTT.

This chain links TRBV7-9 with TRBJ2-1; D call uncertain. V was clipped by 5 bases and J by 10 bases, with 6 bases between them. This CDR3 has 10 amino acids. Germline CDR1 is SEHNR and CDR2 is FQNEAQ (reference sequence). CDR3 amino acids: CASSLREQFF. The CDR3 coding sequence is TGTGCCAGCAGCCTTAGGGAGCAGTTCTTC.

V usage is TRBV19 and J usage is TRBJ2-1; TRBD2 aligns across 8 bases. Germline V gives CDR1 LNHDA, CDR2 SQIVND (reference sequence). The CDR3 extends over 15 amino acids. With 3 bases clipped from V and 6 bases from J, the junction kept 7 bases outside the gene matches. In DNA form, the CDR3 reads TGTGCCAGTAGTATCTCCAGCGGGGGCAGCAATGAGCAGTTCTTC. Residues: CASSISSGGSNEQFF.

The chain uses TRBV3-1 (or the pseudogene TRBV3-2) and TRBJ1-1; D might be TRBD1 (5 bases). V was shortened by 1 base and J by 12 bases, with 18 bases between the two germline ends. Germline CDR1 LGHDT, CDR2 YNNKEL (reference sequence). This CDR3 contains 14 residues. The CDR3 is CASSQVQGAPGTFF. DNA of the CDR3: TGTGCCAGCAGCCAAGTGCAGGGAGCCCCCGGTACTTTCTTT.

The genes are TRBV28 and TRBJ1-2; perhaps TRBD1 as D (5 bases). Per the germline V gene, CDR1 is MDHEN and CDR2 is SYDVKM. V was pared by 6 bases and J by 4 bases, with 21 bases between. This CDR3 is 16 amino acids long. The CDR3 loop reads CASSTPSQEDLYGYTF. DNA for the CDR3: TGTGCCAGCAGCACCCCCTCACAGGAGGACCTCTATGGCTACACCTTC.

The rearrangement uses TRBV5-1 and TRBJ1-1, with TRBD1 matching over 7 bases. The CDR3 sequence is 13 residues long. The junction had 4 bases not matched to a gene; V was cut back by 5 bases and J by 3 bases. The germline V gene has CDR1 SGHRS and CDR2 YFSETQ. In DNA form, the CDR3 reads TGCGCCAGCAGTATTGACAGGGACACTGAAGCTTTCTTT. It translates to CASSIDRDTEAFF. Combining the CDR3 with reference TRBV5-1 and TRBJ1-1 gives the whole variable domain KAGVTQTPRYLIKTRGQQVTLSCSPISGHRSVSWYQQTPGQGLQFLFEYFSETQRNKGNFPGRFSGRQFSNSRSEMNVSTLELGDSALYLCASSIDRDTEAFFGQGTRLTVV.

This clone has only one observation. The J gene is TRBJ1-5, the V gene TRBV27, with 8 bases fitting TRBD1. The CDR3 consists of 15 residues. The V gene's germline CDR1 is MNHEY and CDR2 SMNVEV (reference sequence). V gave up 2 bases and J gave up 2 bases; unmatched junction bases: 2. CDR3 protein: CASSLDRGGNQPQHF. In DNA form, the CDR3 reads TGTGCCAGCAGTTTAGACAGGGGCGGCAATCAGCCCCAGCATTTT.

This rearrangement joins TRBV28 to TRBJ1-2, with TRBD1 as a possible D gene (5 bases). Germline CDR1 is MDHEN and CDR2 is SYDVKM. The CDR3 runs 13 residues. V gave up 3 bases and J gave up 5 bases, with 10 bases separating them. The DNA for the CDR3 is TGTGCCAGCAGTTTGGGAAGGGGTTATGGCTACACCTTC. Protein: CASSLGRGYGYTF.

V gene TRBV11-2 combines with J gene TRBJ1-6; possibly TRBD1 for D (6 bases). Trimming shortened V by 5 bases and J by 10 bases, and 15 bases separated the two germline ends. The CDR3 totals 14 residues. Germline lookup yields CDR1 SGHAT and CDR2 FQNNGV. CDR3 sequence: CASSHGGLGSPLHF. DNA for the CDR3: TGTGCCAGCAGCCATGGGGGGCTAGGATCACCCCTCCACTTT. The full variable domain, with the rest looked up from reference TRBV11-2 and TRBJ1-6, is EAGVAQSPRYKIIEKRQSVAFWCNPISGHATLYWYQQILGQGPKLLIQFQNNGVVDDSQLPKDRFSAERLKGVDSTLKIQPAKLEDSAVYLCASSHGGLGSPLHFGNGTRLTVT.

CDR3 sequence reads: CASSQISITDTQYF. The DNA for the CDR3 is TGTGCCAGCAGCCAGATTTCCATCACAGATACGCAGTATTTT. This sequence joins TRBV3-1 (or the pseudogene TRBV3-2) and TRBJ2-3; D not resolved. This CDR3 is 14 amino acids long. Germline CDR1 is LGHDT and CDR2 is YNNKEL (reference sequence). V was cut by 3 bases and J by 2 bases, with 9 bases left in between.

The chain carries TRBV7-2 and TRBJ1-1; 8 bases are shared with TRBD1. V lost 4 bases, J lost 2 bases, and 3 bases stayed unmatched. The V gene's germline CDR1 is SGHTA and CDR2 FQGNSA. This CDR3 has 14 amino acids. The CDR3 loop is CASSSTGENTEAFF. DNA for the CDR3: TGTGCCAGCAGCTCGACAGGGGAAAACACTGAAGCTTTCTTT.